These T cell receptor beta chains were read from a single sample in a study of T cell responses to AZD1222 COVID-19 vaccine. Measured with immunoSEQ multiplex PCR; TCRdb has only the in-frame clones, and not every one. Here the sample spans some 200,000 clones, just over 90% being singletons. The sample in question was peripheral blood, obtained 28 days after the second dose of the MenACWY control vaccine. The source is an adult who received the MenACWY meningococcal vaccine as a control. Each CDR3 is given with its conserved first and last residue. D genes are given only for firm matches. Not all rows give a size; the values are once, few, many and, for expanded clones, a class.

clone size	V gene	D gene	J gene	CDR3 protein	CDR3 DNA
.	TRBV19	TRBD2	TRBJ2-2	CASSRLGRLAGEHTGELFF	TGTGCCAGTAGTCGCTTAGGCCGACTAGCGGGAGAGCACACCGGGGAGCTGTTTTTT
.	TRBV7-2	.	TRBJ1-4	CASSLGSGTIKEKLFF	TGTGCCAGCAGCTTAGGGTCGGGGACGATTAAAGAAAAACTGTTTTTT
.	TRBV30	.	TRBJ1-3	CAWNLSGNTIYF	TGTGCCTGGAACCTCTCTGGAAACACCATATATTTT
once	TRBV27	.	TRBJ1-2	CASRLGQLNTPYGYTF	TGTGCCAGCAGACTCGGACAGCTCAATACTCCCTATGGCTACACCTTC
.	TRBV28	.	TRBJ2-7	CASADSYSEQYF	TGTGCCAGTGCGGACAGTTACTCCGAGCAGTACTTC
.	TRBV19	TRBD1	TRBJ1-2	CASRTGTDDGYTF	TGTGCCAGTCGAACGGGGACAGACGATGGCTACACCTTC
.	TRBV29-1	.	TRBJ2-2	CSVKGGVTGELFF	TGCAGCGTTAAGGGGGGAGTTACCGGGGAGCTGTTTTTT
.	TRBV30	.	TRBJ2-5	CAWSLGETQYF	TGTGCCTGGAGTCTAGGTGAGACCCAGTACTTC
.	TRBV18	TRBD2	TRBJ2-7	CASSLALGTSGYEQYF	TGTGCCAGCTCACTGGCACTTGGTACTAGCGGGTACGAGCAGTACTTC
.	TRBV30	.	TRBJ1-4	CAWSVGLPNEKLFF	TGTGCCTGGAGTGTCGGACTGCCCAATGAAAAACTGTTTTTT
.	TRBV18	.	TRBJ2-1	CASSPGVGYNEQFF	TGTGCCAGCTCACCCGGGGTGGGCTACAATGAGCAGTTCTTC
.	TRBV7-9	.	TRBJ2-7	CASSSPPSLGGEQYF	TGTGCCAGCAGTTCACCTCCGTCTTTAGGGGGCGAGCAGTACTTC
.	TRBV29-1	.	TRBJ1-2	CSARRGSYGYTF	TGCAGCGCCAGGAGAGGGTCCTATGGCTACACCTTC
.	TRBV19	.	TRBJ2-3	CASSQVGGPSGDTQYF	TGTGCCAGTAGCCAGGTTGGGGGCCCAAGTGGAGATACGCAGTATTTT
.	TRBV27	TRBD2	TRBJ2-5	CASNRAGVKETQYF	TGTGCCAGCAATCGAGCGGGAGTTAAGGAGACCCAGTACTTC
.	TRBV19	.	TRBJ2-1	CASSGDWLDNEQFF	TGTGCCAGTAGTGGAGACTGGTTAGACAATGAGCAGTTCTTC
.	TRBV3-1/TRBV3-2	.	TRBJ1-2	CASSQGQGYGYTF	TGTGCCAGCAGCCAAGGCCAGGGCTATGGCTACACCTTC
.	TRBV27	TRBD1	TRBJ2-6	CASSHDRGDSGANVLTF	TGTGCCAGCAGCCACGACAGGGGCGACTCTGGGGCCAACGTCCTGACTTTC
.	TRBV4-2	TRBD1	TRBJ1-4	CASSQTGTGPEKLFF	TGTGCCAGCAGCCAAACCGGGACAGGGCCCGAAAAACTGTTTTTT
.	TRBV7-3	TRBD2	TRBJ2-1	CASSLIAGAALNEQFF	TGTGCCAGCAGCTTAATTGCGGGAGCAGCGTTAAATGAGCAGTTCTTC
.	TRBV19	TRBD1	TRBJ1-1	CASSPQGEWHTEAFF	TGTGCCAGTAGTCCCCAGGGGGAGTGGCACACTGAAGCTTTCTTT
.	TRBV21-1	.	TRBJ2-1	CASHRGPQEQFF	TGTGCCAGTCACAGGGGGCCTCAGGAGCAGTTCTTC
.	TRBV7-3	.	TRBJ2-7	CASSLSLVGAHEQYF	TGTGCCAGCAGCCTAAGCTTGGTGGGAGCCCACGAGCAGTACTTC
.	TRBV7-3	.	TRBJ1-3	CASSTDTNSGNTIYF	TGTGCCAGCAGCACCGACACCAACTCTGGAAACACCATATATTTT
.	TRBV5-5	TRBD2	TRBJ2-1	CASRQKRESSYNEQFF	TGTGCCAGCAGACAGAAGCGGGAGAGCTCCTACAATGAGCAGTTCTTC
few	TRBV5-1	TRBD1	TRBJ1-4	CASSLSSRDRGGSEKLFF	TGCGCCAGCAGCTTGTCGAGCCGGGACAGGGGCGGTAGTGAAAAACTGTTTTTT
.	TRBV28	.	TRBJ1-4	CASSLREKLFF	TGTGCCAGCAGTTTGCGAGAAAAACTGTTTTTT
once	TRBV11-3	TRBD1	TRBJ1-1	CASSLGWDRGNMNTEAFF	TGTGCCAGCAGCTTAGGATGGGACAGAGGAAATATGAACACTGAAGCTTTCTTT
.	TRBV30	.	TRBJ1-3	CAWATQGYGNTIYF	TGTGCCTGGGCTACACAGGGATATGGAAACACCATATATTTT
.	TRBV28	.	TRBJ1-6	CASRLGGENSPLHF	TGTGCCAGCAGGCTAGGAGGGGAGAATTCACCCCTCCACTTT
.	TRBV19	TRBD1	TRBJ1-5	CASDSGRGNQPQHF	TGTGCCAGTGATAGTGGCAGGGGGAATCAGCCCCAGCATTTT
.	TRBV5-6	TRBD1	TRBJ1-2	CASSRPARGRGYTF	TGTGCCAGCAGCCGGCCCGCCAGGGGGCGAGGCTACACCTTC
.	TRBV2	TRBD1	TRBJ1-1	CASSGPGTGGGTEAFF	TGTGCCAGCAGTGGTCCCGGGACAGGGGGCGGCACTGAAGCTTTCTTT
.	TRBV4-2	.	TRBJ2-5	CASSPGGLRPVETQYF	TGTGCCAGCAGCCCCGGGGGACTCCGACCGGTGGAGACCCAGTACTTC
.	TRBV5-8	.	TRBJ2-3	CASSLALSTDTQYF	TGTGCCAGCAGCTTGGCCCTTAGCACAGATACGCAGTATTTT
.	TRBV7-2	TRBD2	TRBJ2-1	CASSSVGRGNEQFF	TGTGCCAGCAGCTCCGTCGGGAGGGGCAATGAGCAGTTCTTC
once	TRBV4-3	.	TRBJ1-2	CASSQEGGALSGYTF	TGCGCCAGCAGCCAAGAGGGGGGGGCTTTAAGTGGCTACACCTTC
.	TRBV2	.	TRBJ1-1	CASRGIQAFF	TGTGCCAGCAGGGGGATTCAAGCTTTCTTT
.	TRBV2	TRBD1	TRBJ2-3	CARRSFGTGSDTQYF	TGTGCCAGGAGAAGTTTTGGGACAGGGTCAGATACGCAGTATTTT
.	TRBV19	.	TRBJ1-3	CASMGYRVDGNTIYF	TGTGCCAGTATGGGGTACAGGGTGGACGGAAACACCATATATTTT